The source of this TCR beta chain is a study of radiation and T cells in renal cell carcinoma. Specified time point: blood 4 weeks post-SBRT, at nephrectomy. Treatment meaning: 15 Gy SBRT to primary tumor, nephrectomy 4 weeks later. Nephrectomy followed 15 Gy stereotactic body radiation by 4 weeks. This renal cell carcinoma was of the clear cell type. Germline CDR1 and CDR2: PRHDT and FYEKMQ (reference sequence). Between the trimmed V and J ends, which lost 5 bases and 0 bases, there was a span of 11 bases. CDR3 length: 16 amino acids. In the case of this clone: Antigen specificity is unknown.

Repertoires were generated with immunoSEQ multiplex PCR, while TCRdb's copy carries only in-frame clones and drops some. The data contain roughly 86,000 clones, around four fifths of them seen just once; the ten biggest clones take up roughly 8.8%. The study, taken as a whole, reports: Without pretreatment biopsies, baseline tumor clonotype presence was undetermined. Top tumor clonotypes rose in blood 2 weeks post-radiation, then contracted.

The sequence derives from a middle-aged man with renal cell carcinoma. The starting material was blood, obtained from a patient whose treatment included radiotherapy and nephrectomy. The V and J genes are TRBV13 and TRBJ2-6; D not certain. CDR3 bases: TGTGCCAGCAGCCCATCGTGGCACTCTGGGGCCAACGTCCTGACTTTC. Its translation is CASSPSWHSGANVLTF.